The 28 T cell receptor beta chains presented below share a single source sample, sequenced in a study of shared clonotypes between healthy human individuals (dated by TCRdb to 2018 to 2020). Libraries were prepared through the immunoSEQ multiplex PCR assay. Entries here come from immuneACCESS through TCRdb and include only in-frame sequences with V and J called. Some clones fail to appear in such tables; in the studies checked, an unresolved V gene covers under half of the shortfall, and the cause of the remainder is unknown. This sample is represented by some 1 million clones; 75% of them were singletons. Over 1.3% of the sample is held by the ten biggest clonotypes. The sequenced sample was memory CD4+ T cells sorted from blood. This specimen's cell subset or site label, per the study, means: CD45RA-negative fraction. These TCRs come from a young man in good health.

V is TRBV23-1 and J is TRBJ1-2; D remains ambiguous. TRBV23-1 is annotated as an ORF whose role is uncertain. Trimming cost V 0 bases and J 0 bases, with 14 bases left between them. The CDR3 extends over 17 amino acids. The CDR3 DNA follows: TGCGCCAGCAGTCAATCCCTCCGGGGTCGTTCTAACTATGGCTACACCTTC. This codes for CASSQSLRGRSNYGYTF.

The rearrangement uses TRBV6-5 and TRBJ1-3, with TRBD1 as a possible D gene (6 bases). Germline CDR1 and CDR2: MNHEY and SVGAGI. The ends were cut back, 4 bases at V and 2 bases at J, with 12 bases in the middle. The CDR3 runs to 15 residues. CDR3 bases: TGTGCCAGCAGTTCAAGGGGGAAAGCTGGAAACACCATATATTTT. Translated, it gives CASSSRGKAGNTIYF.

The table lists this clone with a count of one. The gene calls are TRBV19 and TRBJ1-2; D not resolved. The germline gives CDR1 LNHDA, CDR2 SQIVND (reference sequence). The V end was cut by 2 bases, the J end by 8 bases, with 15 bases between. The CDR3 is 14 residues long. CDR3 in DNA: TGTGCCAGTAGTATATCAGGCGACTTCTACGGCTACACCTTC. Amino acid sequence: CASSISGDFYGYTF.

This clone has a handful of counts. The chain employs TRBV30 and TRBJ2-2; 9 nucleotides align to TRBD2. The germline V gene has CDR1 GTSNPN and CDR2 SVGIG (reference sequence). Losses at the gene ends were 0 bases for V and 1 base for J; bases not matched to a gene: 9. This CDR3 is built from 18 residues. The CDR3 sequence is CAWSVGLADYRNTGELFF. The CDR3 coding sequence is TGTGCCTGGAGTGTGGGACTAGCAGATTATAGGAACACCGGGGAGCTGTTTTTT.

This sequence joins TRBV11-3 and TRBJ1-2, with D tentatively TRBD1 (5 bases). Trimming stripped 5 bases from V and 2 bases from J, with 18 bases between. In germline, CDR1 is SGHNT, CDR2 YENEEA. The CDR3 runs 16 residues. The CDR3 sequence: CASSRGGVDNNYGYTF. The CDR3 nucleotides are TGTGCCAGCAGCCGGGGAGGGGTGGATAACAACTATGGCTACACCTTC.

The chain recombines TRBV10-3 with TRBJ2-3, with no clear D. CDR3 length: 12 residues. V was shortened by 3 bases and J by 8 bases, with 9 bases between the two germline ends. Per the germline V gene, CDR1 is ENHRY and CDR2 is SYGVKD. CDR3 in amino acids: CAISDSSTTQYF. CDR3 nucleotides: TGTGCCATCAGTGATAGCTCGACTACGCAGTATTTT.

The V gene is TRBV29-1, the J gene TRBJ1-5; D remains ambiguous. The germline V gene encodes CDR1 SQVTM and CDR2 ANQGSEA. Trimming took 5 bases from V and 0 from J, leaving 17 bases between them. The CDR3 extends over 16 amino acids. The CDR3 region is CSVKDGAEYSNQPQHF. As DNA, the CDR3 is TGCAGCGTTAAGGACGGCGCCGAGTATAGCAATCAGCCCCAGCATTTT.

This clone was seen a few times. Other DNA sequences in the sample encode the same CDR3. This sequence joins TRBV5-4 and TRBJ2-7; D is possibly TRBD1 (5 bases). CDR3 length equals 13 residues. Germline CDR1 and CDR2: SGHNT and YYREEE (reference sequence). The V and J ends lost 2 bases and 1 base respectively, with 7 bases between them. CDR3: CASSFDRSYEQYF. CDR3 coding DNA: TGTGCCAGCAGCTTCGACAGATCCTACGAGCAGTACTTC.

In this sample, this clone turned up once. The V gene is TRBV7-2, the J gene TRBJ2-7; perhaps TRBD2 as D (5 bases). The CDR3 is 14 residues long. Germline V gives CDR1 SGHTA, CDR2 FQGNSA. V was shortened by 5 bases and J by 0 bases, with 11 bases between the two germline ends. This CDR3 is CASSPDYSSYEQYF. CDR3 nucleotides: TGTGCCAGCAGCCCCGACTACAGCTCCTACGAGCAGTACTTC.

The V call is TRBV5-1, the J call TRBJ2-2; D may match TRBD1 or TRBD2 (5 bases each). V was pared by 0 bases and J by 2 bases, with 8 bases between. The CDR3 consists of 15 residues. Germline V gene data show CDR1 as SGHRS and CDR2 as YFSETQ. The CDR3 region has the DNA TGCGCCAGCAGCTTGGTGGGGGTAAACACCGGGGAGCTGTTTTTT. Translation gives CASSLVGVNTGELFF. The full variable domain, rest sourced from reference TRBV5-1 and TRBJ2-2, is KAGVTQTPRYLIKTRGQQVTLSCSPISGHRSVSWYQQTPGQGLQFLFEYFSETQRNKGNFPGRFSGRQFSNSRSEMNVSTLELGDSALYLCASSLVGVNTGELFFGEGSRLTVL.

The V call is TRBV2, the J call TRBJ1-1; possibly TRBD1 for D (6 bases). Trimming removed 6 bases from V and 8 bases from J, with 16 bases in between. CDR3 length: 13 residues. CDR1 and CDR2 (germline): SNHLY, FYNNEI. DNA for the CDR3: TGTGCCAGCAGGAGTGGGAGCAGGGGCGAAGCTTTCTTT. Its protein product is CASRSGSRGEAFF.

CDR3 sequence: CASMGPWGETQYF. The CDR3 DNA is TGTGCCAGCATGGGGCCTTGGGGGGAGACCCAGTACTTC. V is TRBV6-1 and J is TRBJ2-5; possibly TRBD1 or TRBD2 for D (5 bases each). The V end was cut by 7 bases, the J end by 5 bases, with 14 bases between. Germline V gene data show CDR1 as MNHNS and CDR2 as SASEGT. The CDR3 consists of 13 residues.

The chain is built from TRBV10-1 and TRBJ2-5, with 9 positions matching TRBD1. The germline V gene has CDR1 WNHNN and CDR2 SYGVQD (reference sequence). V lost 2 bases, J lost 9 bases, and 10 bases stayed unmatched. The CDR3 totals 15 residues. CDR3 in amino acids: CASSEPGTGLRAQYF. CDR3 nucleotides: TGCGCCAGCAGTGAGCCCGGGACAGGGCTTCGGGCCCAGTACTTC.

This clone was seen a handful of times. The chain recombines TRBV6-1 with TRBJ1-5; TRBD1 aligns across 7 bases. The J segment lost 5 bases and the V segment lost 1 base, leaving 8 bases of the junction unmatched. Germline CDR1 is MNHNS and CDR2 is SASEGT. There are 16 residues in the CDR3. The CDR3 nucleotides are TGTGCCAGCAGTGAAGGATGGTGGGACAGCTATCAGCCCCAGCATTTT. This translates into CASSEGWWDSYQPQHF.

CDR3 region: CASSLLTVSLRGQYF. The CDR3 region has the DNA TGTGCCAGCAGCTTGTTGACGGTGTCGCTGCGAGGGCAGTACTTC. The chain couples TRBV5-5 to TRBJ2-7; D remains ambiguous. V dropped 1 base and J dropped 9 bases, with 20 bases sitting between them. The CDR3 loop spans 15 amino acids. Germline-derived CDR1 and CDR2 are SGHKS and YYEKEE (reference sequence).

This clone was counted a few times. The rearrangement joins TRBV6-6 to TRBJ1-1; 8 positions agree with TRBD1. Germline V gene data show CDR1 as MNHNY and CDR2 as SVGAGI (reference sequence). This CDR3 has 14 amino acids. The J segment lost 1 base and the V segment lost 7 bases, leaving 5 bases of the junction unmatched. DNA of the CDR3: TGTGCCAGCACAAGACAGGGGTGGAACACTGAAGCTTTCTTT. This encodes CASTRQGWNTEAFF.

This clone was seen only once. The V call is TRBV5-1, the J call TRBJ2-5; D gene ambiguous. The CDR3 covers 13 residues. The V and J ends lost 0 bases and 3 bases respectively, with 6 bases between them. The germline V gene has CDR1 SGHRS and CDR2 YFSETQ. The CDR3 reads CASSLDVEETQYF. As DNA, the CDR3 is TGCGCCAGCAGCTTGGACGTAGAAGAGACCCAGTACTTC.

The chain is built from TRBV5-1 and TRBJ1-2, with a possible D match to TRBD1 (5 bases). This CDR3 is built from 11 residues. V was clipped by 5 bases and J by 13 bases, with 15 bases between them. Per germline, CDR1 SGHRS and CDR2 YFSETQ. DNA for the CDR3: TGCGCCAGCAGGGACGGGACGGCCCTCACCTTC. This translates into CASRDGTALTF.

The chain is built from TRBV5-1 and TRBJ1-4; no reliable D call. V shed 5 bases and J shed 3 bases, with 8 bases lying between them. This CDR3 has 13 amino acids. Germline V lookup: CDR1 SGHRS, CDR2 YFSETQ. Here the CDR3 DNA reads TGCGCCAGCAGACAACGGGCTAATGAAAAACTGTTTTTT. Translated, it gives CASRQRANEKLFF.

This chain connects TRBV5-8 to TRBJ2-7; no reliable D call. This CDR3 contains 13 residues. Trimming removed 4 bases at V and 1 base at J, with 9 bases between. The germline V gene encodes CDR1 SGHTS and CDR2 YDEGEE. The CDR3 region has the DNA TGTGCCAGCAGCGTCTTAATTTCCTACGAGCAGTACTTC. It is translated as CASSVLISYEQYF.

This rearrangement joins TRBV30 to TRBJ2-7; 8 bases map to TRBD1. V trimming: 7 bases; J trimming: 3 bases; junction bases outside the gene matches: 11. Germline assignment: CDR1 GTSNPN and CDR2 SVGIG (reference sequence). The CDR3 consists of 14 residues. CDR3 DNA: TGTGCCTTTCTCGGACAGGGTGTTCTCTACGAGCAGTACTTC. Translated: CAFLGQGVLYEQYF.

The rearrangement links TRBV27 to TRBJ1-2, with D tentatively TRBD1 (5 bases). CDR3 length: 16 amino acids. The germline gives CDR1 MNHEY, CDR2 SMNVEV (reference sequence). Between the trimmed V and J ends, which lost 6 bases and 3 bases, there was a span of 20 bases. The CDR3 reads CASRPPWGTADYGYTF. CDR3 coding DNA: TGTGCCAGCAGACCTCCCTGGGGCACGGCCGACTATGGCTACACCTTC.

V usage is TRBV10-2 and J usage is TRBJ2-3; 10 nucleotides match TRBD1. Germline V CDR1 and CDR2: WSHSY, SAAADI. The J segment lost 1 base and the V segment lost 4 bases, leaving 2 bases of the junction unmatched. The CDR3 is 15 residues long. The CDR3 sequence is CASSGGQGGTDTQYF. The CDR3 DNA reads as TGCGCCAGCAGTGGCGGACAGGGGGGCACAGATACGCAGTATTTT.

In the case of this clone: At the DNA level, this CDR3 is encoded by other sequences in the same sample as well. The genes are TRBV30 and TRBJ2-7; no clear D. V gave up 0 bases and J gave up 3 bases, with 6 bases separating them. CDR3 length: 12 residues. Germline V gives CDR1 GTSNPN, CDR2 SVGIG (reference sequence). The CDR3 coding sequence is TGTGCCTGGAGTGTATCTGGCTACGAGCAGTACTTC. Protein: CAWSVSGYEQYF.

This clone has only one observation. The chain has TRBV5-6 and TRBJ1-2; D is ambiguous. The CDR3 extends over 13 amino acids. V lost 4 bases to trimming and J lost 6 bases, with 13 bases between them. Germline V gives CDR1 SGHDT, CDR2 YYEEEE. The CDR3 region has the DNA TGTGCCAGCAGCGCGAGGATGTCAGATGGCTACACCTTC. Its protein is CASSARMSDGYTF.

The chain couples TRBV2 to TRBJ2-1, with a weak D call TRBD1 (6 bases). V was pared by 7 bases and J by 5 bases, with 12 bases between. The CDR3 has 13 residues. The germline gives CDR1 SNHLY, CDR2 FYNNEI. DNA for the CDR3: TGTGCCAGCAAGTCGGACAGCCACAATGAGCAGTTCTTC. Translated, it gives CASKSDSHNEQFF.

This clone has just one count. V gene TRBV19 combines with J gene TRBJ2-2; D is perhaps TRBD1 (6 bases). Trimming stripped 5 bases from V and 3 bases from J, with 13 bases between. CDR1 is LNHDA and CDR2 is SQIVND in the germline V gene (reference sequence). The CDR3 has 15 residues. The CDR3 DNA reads TGTGCCAGTAGTCGAGGGGGACCACACACCGGGGAGCTGTTTTTT. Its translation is CASSRGGPHTGELFF.

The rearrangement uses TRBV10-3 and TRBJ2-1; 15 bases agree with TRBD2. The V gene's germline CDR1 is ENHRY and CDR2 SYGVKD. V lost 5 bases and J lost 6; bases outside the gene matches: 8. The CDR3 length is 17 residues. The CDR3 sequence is CAISPGTSGRFLNEQFF. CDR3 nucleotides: TGTGCCATCAGTCCAGGGACTAGCGGGAGGTTCCTCAATGAGCAGTTCTTC.